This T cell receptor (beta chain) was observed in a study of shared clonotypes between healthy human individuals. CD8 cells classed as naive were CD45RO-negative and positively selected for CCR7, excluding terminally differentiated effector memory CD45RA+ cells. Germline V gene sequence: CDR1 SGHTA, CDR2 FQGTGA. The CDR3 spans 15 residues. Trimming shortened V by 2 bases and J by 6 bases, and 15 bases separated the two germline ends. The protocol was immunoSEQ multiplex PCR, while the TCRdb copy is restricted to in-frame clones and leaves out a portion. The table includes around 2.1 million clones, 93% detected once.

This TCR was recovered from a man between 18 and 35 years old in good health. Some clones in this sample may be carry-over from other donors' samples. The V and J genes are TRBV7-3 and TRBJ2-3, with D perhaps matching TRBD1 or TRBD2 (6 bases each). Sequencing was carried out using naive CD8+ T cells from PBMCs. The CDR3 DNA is TGTGCCAGCAGCTTAGGGGGGCAGTCTATTGATACGCAGTATTTT. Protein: CASSLGGQSIDTQYF.